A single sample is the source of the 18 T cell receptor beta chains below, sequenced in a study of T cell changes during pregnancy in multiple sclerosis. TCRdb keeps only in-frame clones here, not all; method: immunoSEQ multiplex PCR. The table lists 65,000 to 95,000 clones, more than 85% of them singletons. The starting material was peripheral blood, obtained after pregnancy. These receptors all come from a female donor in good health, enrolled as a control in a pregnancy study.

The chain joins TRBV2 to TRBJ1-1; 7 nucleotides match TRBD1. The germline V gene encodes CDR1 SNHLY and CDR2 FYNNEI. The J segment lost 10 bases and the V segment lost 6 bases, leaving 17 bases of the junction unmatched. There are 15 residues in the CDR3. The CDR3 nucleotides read TGTGCCAGCAGCTCAGATAGACAGGGCTCGGTGGCAGCTTTCTTT. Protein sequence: CASSSDRQGSVAAFF. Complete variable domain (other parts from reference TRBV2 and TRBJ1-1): EPEVTQTPSHQVTQMGQEVILRCVPISNHLYFYWYRQILGQKVEFLVSFYNNEISEKSEIFDDQFSVERPDGSNFTLKIRSTKLEDSAMYFCASSSDRQGSVAAFFGQGTRLTVV.

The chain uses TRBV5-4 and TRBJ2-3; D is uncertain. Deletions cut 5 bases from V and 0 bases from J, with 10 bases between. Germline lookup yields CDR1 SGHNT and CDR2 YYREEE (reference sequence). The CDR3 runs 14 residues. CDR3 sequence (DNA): TGTGCCAGCAGTCGGTCTTATAGCACAGATACGCAGTATTTT. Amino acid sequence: CASSRSYSTDTQYF.

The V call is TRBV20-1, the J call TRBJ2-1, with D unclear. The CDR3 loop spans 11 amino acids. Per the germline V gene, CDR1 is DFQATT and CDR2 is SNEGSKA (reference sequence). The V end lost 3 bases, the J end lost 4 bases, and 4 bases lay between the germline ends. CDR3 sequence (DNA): TGCAGTGCTAGTCGGTACAATGAGCAGTTCTTC. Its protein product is CSASRYNEQFF.

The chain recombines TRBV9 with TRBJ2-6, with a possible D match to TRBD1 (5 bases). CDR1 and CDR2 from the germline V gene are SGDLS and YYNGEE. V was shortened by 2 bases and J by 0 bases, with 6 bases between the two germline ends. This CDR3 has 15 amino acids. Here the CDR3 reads CASSVQGSGANVLTF. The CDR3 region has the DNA TGTGCCAGCAGCGTTCAGGGCTCTGGGGCCAACGTCCTGACTTTC.

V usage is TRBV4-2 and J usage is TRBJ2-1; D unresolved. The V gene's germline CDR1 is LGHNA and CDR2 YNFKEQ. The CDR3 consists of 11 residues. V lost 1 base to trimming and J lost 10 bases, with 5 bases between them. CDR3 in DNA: TGTGCCAGCAGCCAAGTGCGGGAGCAGTTCTTC. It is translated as CASSQVREQFF.

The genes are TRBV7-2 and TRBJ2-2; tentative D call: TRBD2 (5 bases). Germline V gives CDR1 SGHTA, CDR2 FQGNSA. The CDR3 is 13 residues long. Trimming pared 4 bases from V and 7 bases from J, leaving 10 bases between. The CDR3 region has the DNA TGTGCCAGCAGCTCGAGGACTTTCGGGGAGCTGTTTTTT. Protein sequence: CASSSRTFGELFF.

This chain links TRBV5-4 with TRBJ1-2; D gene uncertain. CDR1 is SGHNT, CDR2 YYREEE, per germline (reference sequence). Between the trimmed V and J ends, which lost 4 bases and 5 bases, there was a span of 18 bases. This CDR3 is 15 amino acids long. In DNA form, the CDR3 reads TGTGCCAGCAGCCCGGCGACTTCGTTGGGTTATGGCTACACCTTC. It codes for CASSPATSLGYGYTF.

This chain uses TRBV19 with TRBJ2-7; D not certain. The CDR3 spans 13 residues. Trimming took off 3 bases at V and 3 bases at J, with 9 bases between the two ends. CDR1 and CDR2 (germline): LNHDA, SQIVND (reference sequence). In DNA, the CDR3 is TGTGCCAGTAGTATGACAACCCACTACGAGCAGTACTTC. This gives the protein CASSMTTHYEQYF.

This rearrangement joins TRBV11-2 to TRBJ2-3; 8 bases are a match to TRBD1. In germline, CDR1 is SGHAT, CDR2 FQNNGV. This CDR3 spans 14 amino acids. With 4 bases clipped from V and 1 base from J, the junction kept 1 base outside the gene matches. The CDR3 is CASSSGQGTDTQYF. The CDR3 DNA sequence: TGTGCCAGCAGCTCGGGACAGGGCACAGATACGCAGTATTTT.

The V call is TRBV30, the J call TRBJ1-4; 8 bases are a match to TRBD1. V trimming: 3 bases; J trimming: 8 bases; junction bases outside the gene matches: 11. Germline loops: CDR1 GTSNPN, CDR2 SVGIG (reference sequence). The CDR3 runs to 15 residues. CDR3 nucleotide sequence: TGTGCCTGGAGCGTAACCGGGACAGGCTACGAAAAACTGTTTTTT. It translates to CAWSVTGTGYEKLFF. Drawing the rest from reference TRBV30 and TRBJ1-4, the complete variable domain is SQTIHQWPATLVQPVGSPLSLECTVEGTSNPNLYWYRQAAGRGLQLLFYSVGIGQISSEVPQNLSASRPQDRQFILSSKKLLLSDSGFYLCAWSVTGTGYEKLFFGSGTQLSVL.

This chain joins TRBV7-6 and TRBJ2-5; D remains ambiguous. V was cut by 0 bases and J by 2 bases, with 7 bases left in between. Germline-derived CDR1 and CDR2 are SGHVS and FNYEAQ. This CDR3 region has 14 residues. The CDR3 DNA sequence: TGTGCCAGCAGCTTAGCCCCCCAACAAGAGACCCAGTACTTC. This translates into CASSLAPQQETQYF.

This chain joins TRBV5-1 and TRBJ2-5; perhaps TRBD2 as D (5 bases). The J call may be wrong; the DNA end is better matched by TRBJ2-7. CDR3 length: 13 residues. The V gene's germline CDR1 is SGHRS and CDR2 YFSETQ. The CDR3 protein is CASSVGVVDEQYF. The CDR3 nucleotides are TGCGCCAGCAGCGTCGGGGTAGTGGACGAGCAGTACTTC.

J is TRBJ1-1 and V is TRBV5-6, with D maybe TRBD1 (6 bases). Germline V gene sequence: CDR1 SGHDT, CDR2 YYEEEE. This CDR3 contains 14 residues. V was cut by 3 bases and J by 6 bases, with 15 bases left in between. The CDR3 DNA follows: TGTGCCAGCAGCTCTGGACAGACCCCCCCTGAAGCTTTCTTT. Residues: CASSSGQTPPEAFF.

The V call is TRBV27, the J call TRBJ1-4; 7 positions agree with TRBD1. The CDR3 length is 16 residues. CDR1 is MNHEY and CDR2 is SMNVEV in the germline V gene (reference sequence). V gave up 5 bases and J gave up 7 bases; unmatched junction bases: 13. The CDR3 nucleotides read TGTGCCAGCAGTGGAGGGGGCCTAGGGGAATCTGAAAAACTGTTTTTT. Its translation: CASSGGGLGESEKLFF. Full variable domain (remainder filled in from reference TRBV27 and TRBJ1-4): EAQVTQNPRYLITVTGKKLTVTCSQNMNHEYMSWYRQDPGLGLRQIYYSMNVEVTDKGDVPEGYKVSRKEKRNFPLILESPSPNQTSLYFCASSGGGLGESEKLFFGSGTQLSVL.

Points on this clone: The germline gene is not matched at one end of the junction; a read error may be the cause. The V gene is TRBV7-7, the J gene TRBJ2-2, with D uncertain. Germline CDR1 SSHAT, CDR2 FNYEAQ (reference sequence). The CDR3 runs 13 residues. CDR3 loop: CASSSRDTGELFF. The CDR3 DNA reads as TGTGCTAGCAGCTCCCGGGACACCGGGGAGCTGTTTTTT.

The CDR3 here is CASSPSGELYDEQFF. DNA of the CDR3: TGCGCCAGCAGTCCAAGCGGGGAGCTCTATGATGAGCAGTTCTTC. The genes are TRBV5-1 and TRBJ2-1; the match to TRBD2 covers 7 bases. V was pared by 5 bases and J by 8 bases, with 13 bases of the junction left unmatched. This CDR3 is built from 15 residues. Germline CDR1 SGHRS, CDR2 YFSETQ.

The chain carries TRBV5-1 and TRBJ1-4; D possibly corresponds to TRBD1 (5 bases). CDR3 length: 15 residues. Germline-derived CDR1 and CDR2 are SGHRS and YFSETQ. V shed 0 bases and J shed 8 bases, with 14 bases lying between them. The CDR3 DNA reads TGCGCCAGCAGCTTGGGGCAGGGTGTTCGAGAAAAACTGTTTTTT. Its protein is CASSLGQGVREKLFF.

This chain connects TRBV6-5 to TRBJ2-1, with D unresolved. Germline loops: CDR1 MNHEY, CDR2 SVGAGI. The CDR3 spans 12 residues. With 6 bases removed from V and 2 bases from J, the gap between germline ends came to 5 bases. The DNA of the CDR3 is TGTGCCAGCAGGACAACCTACAATGAGCAGTTCTTC. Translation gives CASRTTYNEQFF.